A selection of T cell receptor beta chains follows, all from one sample in a study of a mutant IDH1 vaccine in newly diagnosed glioma. The assay was immunoSEQ multiplex PCR, and TCRdb's table has in-frame clones only and misses some. The sample consists of under 70,000 clones, about 80% of them appearing once. What these receptors recognize is not known. Sequenced here: PBMCs, sampled from a glioma patient whose treatment included an IDH1 peptide vaccine. The receptors were gathered from a man in his late teens or twenties with glioma. Both conserved end residues are part of each CDR3. A D gene is named only where the DNA matches it firmly. Only some rows state a clone size, as once, few, many or a class for expanded clones.

V gene	D gene	J gene	clone size	CDR3 protein	CDR3 DNA
TRBV10-1	-	TRBJ2-7	once	CASRGKGHNSYEQYF	TGCGCCAGCAGGGGGAAGGGCCATAACTCCTACGAGCAGTACTTC
TRBV2	TRBD1	TRBJ1-1	few	CASNRQGTNTEAFF	TGTGCCAGCAACCGACAGGGAACGAACACTGAAGCTTTCTTT
TRBV6-1	-	TRBJ1-2	-	CASSEGFGRDGYTF	TGTGCCAGCAGTGAAGGATTCGGCAGGGATGGCTACACCTTC
TRBV14	-	TRBJ1-3	-	CAGLNTIYF	TGTGCCGGGCTAAACACCATATATTTT
TRBV6-5	TRBD1	TRBJ1-2	once	CASSYSFGTGVNGYTF	TGTGCCAGCAGTTACTCTTTCGGGACAGGGGTGAATGGCTACACCTTC
TRBV27	-	TRBJ2-1	-	CASSTTTGWAYNEQFF	TGTGCCAGCAGCACCACTACAGGGTGGGCCTACAATGAGCAGTTCTTC
TRBV4-2	TRBD1	TRBJ1-1	-	CASSRSTGVGTEAFF	TGTGCCAGCAGCCGTTCGACAGGGGTTGGGACTGAAGCTTTCTTT
TRBV4-3	TRBD1	TRBJ1-1	once	CASSHKHRGANTEAFF	TGCGCCAGCAGCCACAAACACAGGGGGGCTAACACTGAAGCTTTCTTT
TRBV18	TRBD1	TRBJ1-6	-	CASSPAGGYNSPLHF	TGTGCCAGCTCACCGGCAGGGGGCTATAATTCACCCCTCCACTTT
TRBV30	TRBD2	TRBJ2-1	-	CAWSRTSGVYNEQFF	TGTGCCTGGAGTCGCACTAGCGGAGTTTACAATGAGCAGTTCTTC
TRBV19	-	TRBJ1-3	-	CASSIGSGNSGNTIYF	TGTGCCAGTAGTATAGGTTCCGGAAACTCTGGAAACACCATATATTTT
TRBV30	-	TRBJ1-5	few	CAWSVTGNNQPQHF	TGTGCCTGGAGTGTTACCGGTAACAATCAGCCCCAGCATTTT
TRBV11-2	-	TRBJ2-7	-	CASSLQSSYYTYEQYF	TGTGCCAGCAGCTTACAGTCCTCCTACTACACTTACGAGCAGTACTTC
TRBV18	-	TRBJ1-1	-	CASSPRQVNTEAFF	TGTGCCAGCTCCCCTCGCCAGGTGAACACTGAAGCTTTCTTT
TRBV15	-	TRBJ2-3	-	CATSRVRTDTQYF	TGTGCCACCAGCAGAGTTCGTACGGATACGCAGTATTTT
TRBV4-2	-	TRBJ2-1	-	CASSQEKTRGSYNEQFF	TGTGCCAGCAGCCAAGAAAAAACCCGCGGGTCCTACAATGAGCAGTTCTTC
TRBV5-6	-	TRBJ2-3	-	CASSLGSADTQYF	TGTGCCAGCAGCTTGGGGTCGGCAGATACGCAGTATTTT
TRBV4-3	TRBD1	TRBJ1-2	-	CASSVTGGGGYTF	TGCGCCAGCAGCGTTACAGGGGGAGGTGGCTACACCTTC
TRBV4-1	-	TRBJ2-5	-	CASSQDSRTEETQYF	TGCGCCAGCAGCCAAGATAGTCGAACGGAAGAGACCCAGTACTTC
TRBV27	TRBD1	TRBJ1-1	once	CASRLTGGTEAFF	TGTGCCAGCAGGCTGACAGGGGGCACTGAAGCTTTCTTT
TRBV5-8	TRBD1	TRBJ1-4	-	CASSFIRTGATNEKLFF	TGTGCCAGCAGCTTCATCCGGACAGGGGCAACTAATGAAAAACTGTTTTTT
TRBV7-2	-	TRBJ2-1	-	CASSLDLGSSYNEQFF	TGTGCCAGCAGCTTAGATTTAGGGAGCTCCTACAATGAGCAGTTCTTC
TRBV4-1	-	TRBJ1-1	few	CASSQERAVLNTEAFF	TGCGCCAGCAGCCAAGAGCGGGCGGTGCTGAACACTGAAGCTTTCTTT
TRBV6-1	-	TRBJ1-2	-	CASSEARKGGYTF	TGTGCCAGCAGTGAAGCACGGAAAGGGGGCTACACCTTC
TRBV29-1	-	TRBJ1-2	-	CSVEKSVGGGYTF	TGCAGCGTTGAAAAGAGTGTAGGGGGTGGCTACACCTTC
TRBV4-3	TRBD2	TRBJ2-2	once	CASSQRTSGGTGELFF	TGCGCCAGCAGCCAAAGGACTAGCGGGGGTACCGGGGAGCTGTTTTTT
TRBV4-1	-	TRBJ2-7	-	CASSQDRGRDYEQYF	TGCGCCAGCAGCCAAGATAGAGGGAGAGACTACGAGCAGTACTTC
TRBV28	-	TRBJ2-3	-	CASSAAGSPDTQYF	TGTGCCAGCAGTGCCGCCGGGTCGCCCGATACGCAGTATTTT
TRBV6-1	TRBD1	TRBJ2-7	-	CASSDWTGASYEQYF	TGTGCCAGCAGTGATTGGACAGGGGCCTCCTACGAGCAGTACTTC
TRBV5-4	-	TRBJ2-7	-	CASSSTRDEQYF	TGTGCCAGCAGTTCAACTAGAGACGAGCAGTACTTC
TRBV4-3	TRBD1	TRBJ1-1	-	CASSRTAGTAMNTEAFF	TGCGCCAGCAGCCGAACCGCCGGGACAGCCATGAACACTGAAGCTTTCTTT
TRBV7-2	-	TRBJ1-5	-	CASSLSGGRGQPQHF	TGTGCCAGCAGCTTGTCCGGGGGGAGGGGTCAGCCCCAGCATTTT
TRBV29-1	-	TRBJ1-1	-	CSVEGGNTEAFF	TGCAGCGTTGAAGGAGGGAACACTGAAGCTTTCTTT
TRBV30	-	TRBJ1-2	-	CAWSVNFRGEYGYTF	TGTGCCTGGAGTGTAAATTTCAGGGGAGAGTATGGCTACACCTTC
TRBV6-1	-	TRBJ1-5	-	CASSESEGQGNQPQHF	TGTGCCAGCAGTGAATCCGAAGGGCAGGGGAATCAGCCCCAGCATTTT
TRBV5-1	TRBD2	TRBJ2-5	-	CASSFAGGGQETQYF	TGCGCCAGCAGCTTTGCGGGGGGGGGACAAGAGACCCAGTACTTC
TRBV5-6	-	TRBJ2-3	-	CASSLVLTDTQYF	TGTGCCAGCAGCTTGGTACTAACAGATACGCAGTATTTT
TRBV27	TRBD1	TRBJ1-5	-	CASSDTDRVDQPQHF	TGTGCCAGCAGTGATACCGACAGGGTAGATCAGCCCCAGCATTTT